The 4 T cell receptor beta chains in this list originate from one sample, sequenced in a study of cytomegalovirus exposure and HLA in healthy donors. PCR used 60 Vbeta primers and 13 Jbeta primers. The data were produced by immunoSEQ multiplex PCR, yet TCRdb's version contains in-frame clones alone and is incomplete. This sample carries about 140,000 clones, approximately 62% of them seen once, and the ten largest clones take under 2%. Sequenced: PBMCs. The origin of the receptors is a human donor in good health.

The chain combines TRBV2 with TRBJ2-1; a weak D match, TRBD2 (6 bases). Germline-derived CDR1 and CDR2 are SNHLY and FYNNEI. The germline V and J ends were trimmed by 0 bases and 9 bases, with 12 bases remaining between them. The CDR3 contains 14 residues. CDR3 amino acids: CASSEAPISGEQFF. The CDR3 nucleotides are TGTGCCAGCAGTGAAGCGCCTATTAGCGGTGAGCAGTTCTTC.

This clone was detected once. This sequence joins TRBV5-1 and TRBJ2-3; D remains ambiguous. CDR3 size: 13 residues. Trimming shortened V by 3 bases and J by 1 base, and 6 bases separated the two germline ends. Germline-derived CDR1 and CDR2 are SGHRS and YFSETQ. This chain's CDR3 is CASSWSGTDTQYF. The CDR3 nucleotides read TGCGCCAGCAGCTGGAGTGGCACAGATACGCAGTATTTT.

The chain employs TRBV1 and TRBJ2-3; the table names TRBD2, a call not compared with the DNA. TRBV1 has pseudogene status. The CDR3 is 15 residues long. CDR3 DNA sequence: TGCACCAGCAGCCAAGATAGGCGGGAAGGGGATACGCAGTATTTT. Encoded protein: CTSSQDRREGDTQYF.

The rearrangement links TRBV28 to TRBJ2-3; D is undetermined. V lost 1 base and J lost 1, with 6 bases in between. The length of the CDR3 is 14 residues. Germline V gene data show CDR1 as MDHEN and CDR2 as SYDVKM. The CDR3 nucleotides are TGTGCCAGCAGTTTATTTCCAGGCACAGATACGCAGTATTTT. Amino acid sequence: CASSLFPGTDTQYF.